Presented here are 15 T cell receptor beta chains from one specimen sequenced in a study of shared clonotypes between healthy human individuals. Data came from immunoSEQ multiplex PCR; TCRdb stores just in-frame clones and leaves some out. The top ten clones hold about 0.13% of a sample with roughly 2.5 million clones, over 85% of them seen once. Sequenced: naive CD4+ T cells sorted from blood. The sample's subset: CD45RA+ positively selected. The receptor source for this set is a man younger than 35 in good health.

This clone occurred once. The chain couples TRBV10-3 to TRBJ2-1; unclear D gene. Trimming removed 2 bases at V and 4 bases at J, with 9 bases between. Per the germline V gene, CDR1 is ENHRY and CDR2 is SYGVKD. CDR3 length equals 14 residues. CDR3 nucleotide sequence: TGTGCCATCAGTGAGGACCTCGGATACAATGAGCAGTTCTTC. This codes for CAISEDLGYNEQFF.

V is TRBV30 and J is TRBJ2-6; perhaps D is TRBD1 or TRBD2 (5 bases each). From germline, CDR1 is GTSNPN and CDR2 SVGIG (reference sequence). This CDR3 spans 14 amino acids. The V and J ends lost 1 base and 2 bases respectively, with 6 bases between them. Here the CDR3 DNA reads TGTGCCTGGAGTGGAGGGGCTGGGGCCAACGTCCTGACTTTC. As protein: CAWSGGAGANVLTF. The variable domain in full, completed from reference TRBV30 and TRBJ2-6, reads SQTIHQWPATLVQPVGSPLSLECTVEGTSNPNLYWYRQAAGRGLQLLFYSVGIGQISSEVPQNLSASRPQDRQFILSSKKLLLSDSGFYLCAWSGGAGANVLTFGAGSRLTVL.

This chain connects TRBV27 to TRBJ1-5; the match to TRBD1 covers 9 bases. This CDR3 comprises 15 residues. V lost 4 bases and J lost 3; bases outside the gene matches: 4. Germline CDR1 and CDR2: MNHEY and SMNVEV (reference sequence). The CDR3 DNA reads as TGTGCCAGCAGTTCGGACAGGGGTTACAATCAGCCCCAGCATTTT. Protein product: CASSSDRGYNQPQHF.

This chain joins TRBV19 and TRBJ2-6; D not certain. CDR1 is LNHDA, CDR2 SQIVND, per germline (reference sequence). The CDR3 sequence is 16 residues long. With 5 bases removed from V and 0 bases from J, the gap between germline ends came to 11 bases. The CDR3 DNA follows: TGTGCCAGTAGTGAGTACGGGTACTCTGGGGCCAACGTCCTGACTTTC. This codes for CASSEYGYSGANVLTF.

The chain has TRBV5-1 and TRBJ2-6; D may be TRBD1 (6 bases). The V end was cut by 0 bases, the J end by 4 bases, with 11 bases between. This CDR3 has 16 amino acids. The germline CDR1 and CDR2 sequences are SGHRS and YFSETQ. The CDR3 spells CASSLGQGYGANVLTF. DNA of the CDR3: TGCGCCAGCAGCTTGGGGCAGGGGTACGGGGCCAACGTCCTGACTTTC.

The rearrangement joins TRBV4-1 to TRBJ2-7; D remains unclear. V lost 0 bases, J lost 8 bases, and 11 bases lay in between. The germline V gene encodes CDR1 MGHRA and CDR2 YSYEKL. The CDR3 length is 13 residues. The CDR3 loop is CASSQDGLSKQYF. The CDR3 DNA reads as TGCGCCAGCAGCCAAGATGGGCTATCGAAGCAGTACTTC.

The chain links TRBV19 to TRBJ2-5; 11 positions match TRBD2. There are 16 residues in the CDR3. J was trimmed by 0 bases and V by 6 bases; bases with no gene match: 6. Germline CDR1 is LNHDA and CDR2 is SQIVND (reference sequence). The DNA of the CDR3 is TGTGCCAGTAGCACGACTAGCGGGGTGTACCAAGAGACCCAGTACTTC. Its protein is CASSTTSGVYQETQYF.

V usage is TRBV7-8 and J usage is TRBJ2-1; 9 nucleotides agree with TRBD1. The CDR3 covers 15 residues. Germline V gene lookup returns CDR1 SGHVS and CDR2 FQNEAQ. After removal of 2 bases from V and 4 bases from J, the junction contained 3 bases not matched to a gene. The CDR3 DNA sequence: TGTGCCAGCAGCTTACGGGACAGGGTTTACAATGAGCAGTTCTTC. Amino acids: CASSLRDRVYNEQFF. Full variable domain (outside the CDR3, taken from reference TRBV7-8 and TRBJ2-1): GAGVSQSPRYKVAKRGQDVALRCDPISGHVSLFWYQQALGQGPEFLTYFQNEAQLDKSGLPSDRFFAERPEGSVSTLKIQRTQQEDSAVYLCASSLRDRVYNEQFFGPGTRLTVL.

This chain links TRBV7-2 with TRBJ2-1, with D perhaps matching TRBD2 (6 bases). The CDR3 is 15 residues long. CDR1 and CDR2 from the germline V gene are SGHTA and FQGNSA. With 5 bases removed from V and 6 bases from J, the gap between germline ends came to 17 bases. The CDR3 reads CASSPGSGLPNEQFF. CDR3 sequence (DNA): TGTGCCAGCAGCCCTGGTAGCGGCCTTCCCAATGAGCAGTTCTTC.

CDR3 residues: CASSERQGAAEQFF. The CDR3, as DNA: TGCGCCAGCAGCGAGAGACAGGGGGCGGCTGAGCAGTTCTTC. The V and J genes are TRBV5-1 and TRBJ2-1; 10 bases align to TRBD1. Germline V gene sequence: CDR1 SGHRS, CDR2 YFSETQ. The CDR3 totals 14 residues. V was pared by 4 bases and J by 9 bases, with 7 bases of the junction left unmatched.

The chain has TRBV6-1 and TRBJ1-5; TRBD1 aligns across 10 bases. The CDR3 covers 19 residues. Trimming cost V 4 bases and J 4 bases; bases outside gene matches: 16. CDR1 and CDR2 from the germline V gene are MNHNS and SASEGT. CDR3 residues: CASSGIGSLGTGVNQPQHF. CDR3 sequence (DNA): TGTGCCAGCAGTGGAATAGGTAGTCTCGGGACAGGGGTTAATCAGCCCCAGCATTTT.

A word on this clone: The sample holds other DNA sequences that translate to the same CDR3. The rearrangement uses TRBV30 and TRBJ1-1; D perhaps matches TRBD1 (6 bases). CDR1 is GTSNPN and CDR2 is SVGIG in the germline V gene (reference sequence). CDR3 length: 13 residues. Trimming left V 3 bases short and J 4 bases short, with 12 bases between. The CDR3 DNA is TGTGCCTGGAGACGGGGGGGCGGCACTGAAGCTTTCTTT. It yields the protein CAWRRGGGTEAFF.

This rearrangement joins TRBV19 to TRBJ1-1; 7 bases fit TRBD1. Germline V lookup: CDR1 LNHDA, CDR2 SQIVND (reference sequence). V lost 5 bases, J lost 5 bases, and 5 bases stayed unmatched. The CDR3 consists of 13 residues. CDR3 loop: CASSVTGVTEAFF. The CDR3 DNA is TGTGCCAGTAGTGTCACAGGGGTAACTGAAGCTTTCTTT.

The genes are TRBV5-1 and TRBJ1-2; perhaps TRBD1 as D (6 bases). The CDR3 sequence is 15 residues long. CDR1 and CDR2 (germline): SGHRS, YFSETQ. V lost 2 bases and J 2 bases, leaving 13 bases between the germline ends. The chain's CDR3 is CASSFGDIRNYGYTF. DNA of the CDR3: TGCGCCAGCAGCTTCGGGGACATCAGAAACTATGGCTACACCTTC.

The V gene is TRBV7-9, the J gene TRBJ2-3, with D tentatively TRBD2 (6 bases). V dropped 5 bases and J dropped 0 bases, with 9 bases sitting between them. The CDR3 contains 14 residues. CDR1 and CDR2 (germline): SEHNR, FQNEAQ (reference sequence). The CDR3 region is CASSPGTSTDTQYF. In DNA form, the CDR3 reads TGTGCCAGCAGCCCCGGGACTAGCACAGATACGCAGTATTTT.